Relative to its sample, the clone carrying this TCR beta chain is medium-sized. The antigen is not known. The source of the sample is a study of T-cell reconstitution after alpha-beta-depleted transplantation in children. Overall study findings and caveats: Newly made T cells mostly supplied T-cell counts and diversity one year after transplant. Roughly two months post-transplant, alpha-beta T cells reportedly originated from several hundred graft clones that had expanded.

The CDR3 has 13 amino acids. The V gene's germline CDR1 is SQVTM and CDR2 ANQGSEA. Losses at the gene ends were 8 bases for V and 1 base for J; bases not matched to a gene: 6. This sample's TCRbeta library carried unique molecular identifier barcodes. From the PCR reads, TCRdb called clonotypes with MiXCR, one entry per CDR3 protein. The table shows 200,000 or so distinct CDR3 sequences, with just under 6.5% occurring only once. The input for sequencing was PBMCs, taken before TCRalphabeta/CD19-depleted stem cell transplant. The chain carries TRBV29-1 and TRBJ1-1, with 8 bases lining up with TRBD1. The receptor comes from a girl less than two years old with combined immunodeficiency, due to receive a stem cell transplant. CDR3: CSSKQGENTEAFF. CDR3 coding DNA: TGCAGCTCAAAACAGGGGGAGAACACTGAAGCTTTCTTT.